The 30 T cell receptor beta chains reported below all come from one sample, sequenced in a study of T cell responses to AZD1222 COVID-19 vaccine. Measured with immunoSEQ multiplex PCR; TCRdb has only the in-frame clones, and not every one. Of 75,000 to 90,000 clones in the sample, 75% to 95% were seen once. Sample: peripheral blood, taken 28 days after the second AZD1222 dose. These receptors were obtained from an adult who received the AZD1222 COVID-19 vaccine.

The chain is built from TRBV5-5 and TRBJ2-1, with D perhaps TRBD2 (6 bases). The germline V gene encodes CDR1 SGHKS and CDR2 YYEKEE (reference sequence). The ends were cut back, 4 bases at V and 6 bases at J, with 14 bases in the middle. The CDR3 is 14 residues long. The CDR3 nucleotides read TGTGCCAGCAGCCTGCGCGGGGCACGCAATGAGCAGTTCTTC. Protein product: CASSLRGARNEQFF.

The rearrangement joins TRBV29-1 to TRBJ2-6; 7 bases align to TRBD2. The J segment lost 0 bases and the V segment lost 3 bases, leaving 8 bases of the junction unmatched. The CDR3 covers 17 residues. Germline lookup yields CDR1 SQVTM and CDR2 ANQGSEA. Written as DNA, the CDR3 is TGCAGCGTTGAGCGACTAGCCCCAAACTCTGGGGCCAACGTCCTGACTTTC. Translated: CSVERLAPNSGANVLTF.

This clone was detected a few times. This chain joins TRBV7-2 and TRBJ1-1; no firm D call. The CDR3 totals 14 residues. Trimming took 1 base from V and 7 from J, leaving 13 bases between them. Germline CDR1 is SGHTA and CDR2 is FQGNSA. CDR3 sequence reads: CASSLEQWNHEAFF. CDR3 bases: TGTGCCAGCAGCTTAGAACAGTGGAATCATGAAGCTTTCTTT.

In DNA, the CDR3 is TGCGCCAGCAGGAGACAGGGATTCCCTGAAGCTTTCTTT. Its translation: CASRRQGFPEAFF. V is TRBV5-1 and J is TRBJ1-1; 7 bases map to TRBD1. Trimming took 5 bases from V and 6 from J; bases not matched to a gene: 7. The CDR3 is made up of 13 amino acids. The germline CDR1 and CDR2 sequences are SGHRS and YFSETQ.

V is TRBV6-5 and J is TRBJ1-5; no definite D call. The length of the CDR3 is 12 residues. V lost 7 bases and J 0 bases, leaving 4 bases between the germline ends. The germline V gene encodes CDR1 MNHEY and CDR2 SVGAGI. The CDR3 reads CASKYSNQPQHF. Written as DNA, the CDR3 is TGTGCCAGCAAGTATAGCAATCAGCCCCAGCATTTT.

J is TRBJ1-5 and V is TRBV11-2; D not certain. The CDR3 spans 13 residues. Germline V CDR1 and CDR2: SGHAT, FQNNGV. The ends were cut back, 1 base at V and 5 bases at J, with 6 bases in the middle. The DNA of the CDR3 is TGTGCCAGCAGCTTAGGAGGTCATCAGCCCCAGCATTTT. Its protein product is CASSLGGHQPQHF.

This clone was picked up one time. The chain has TRBV9 and TRBJ1-4, with D possibly TRBD1 on 6 matching bases. Germline V gene sequence: CDR1 SGDLS, CDR2 YYNGEE. This CDR3 comprises 15 residues. Trimming stripped 4 bases from V and 0 bases from J, with 10 bases between. CDR3 region: CASSLTGATNEKLFF. The CDR3 DNA follows: TGTGCCAGCAGCTTGACAGGCGCAACTAATGAAAAACTGTTTTTT.

The V and J genes are TRBV28 and TRBJ1-5; TRBD1 matches 9 bases. The CDR3 length is 15 residues. The trim removed 3 bases at V and 5 bases at J, leaving 5 bases unmatched. The germline gives CDR1 MDHEN, CDR2 SYDVKM. CDR3 DNA sequence: TGTGCCAGCAGTTTTCTGGGACAGGGAGATCAGCCCCAGCATTTT. The encoded protein is CASSFLGQGDQPQHF.

The J gene is TRBJ1-2, the V gene TRBV11-2, with TRBD1 matching 9 bases. The CDR3 length is 14 residues. Trimming took 4 bases from V and 4 from J; bases not matched to a gene: 4. Germline CDR1 SGHAT, CDR2 FQNNGV. In nucleotides, the CDR3 is TGTGCCAGCAGCTCATACAGGGGGCCCTATGGCTACACCTTC. Residues: CASSSYRGPYGYTF.

The chain couples TRBV19 to TRBJ2-7; 7 positions agree with TRBD2. The germline V gene has CDR1 LNHDA and CDR2 SQIVND (reference sequence). With V trimmed by 5 bases and J by 2 bases, 9 bases remained unmatched. This CDR3 comprises 15 residues. The CDR3 is CASSPRSRGAYEQYF. The CDR3 region has the DNA TGTGCCAGTAGTCCGCGGTCTCGGGGGGCCTACGAGCAGTACTTC.

This clone was picked up one time. The gene calls are TRBV15 and TRBJ2-7, with D uncertain. Between the trimmed V and J ends, which lost 0 bases and 2 bases, there was a span of 5 bases. Germline CDR1 is LNHNV and CDR2 is YYDKDF (reference sequence). CDR3 size: 13 residues. This chain's CDR3 is CATSRDNPYEQYF. The CDR3, as DNA: TGTGCCACCAGCAGAGACAACCCCTACGAGCAGTACTTC.

J is TRBJ2-5 and V is TRBV5-1, with 15 bases that match TRBD2. Germline CDR1 reads SGHRS; CDR2 reads YFSETQ. The junction had 7 bases not matched to a gene; V was cut back by 6 bases and J by 4 bases. The CDR3 has 16 amino acids. The CDR3 loop is CASTGTSGRYGETQYF. The DNA for the CDR3 is TGCGCCAGCACAGGGACTAGCGGGAGGTACGGAGAGACCCAGTACTTC.

The chain employs TRBV25-1 and TRBJ2-3; unclear D gene. The V end lost 2 bases, the J end lost 0 bases, and 3 bases lay between the germline ends. Germline CDR1 reads MGHDK; CDR2 reads SYGVNS. The length of the CDR3 is 13 residues. The CDR3 protein is CASSEPSTDTQYF. The CDR3 DNA is TGTGCCAGCAGTGAACCTAGCACAGATACGCAGTATTTT.

V gene TRBV30 combines with J gene TRBJ2-3; D uncertain. The V end lost 2 bases, the J end lost 5 bases, and 11 bases lay between the germline ends. The CDR3 totals 13 residues. In germline, CDR1 is GTSNPN, CDR2 SVGIG (reference sequence). In nucleotides, the CDR3 is TGTGCCTGGAGTCGAGTTGAGGTAGATACGCAGTATTTT. Translation gives CAWSRVEVDTQYF.

The chain links TRBV20-1 to TRBJ2-1, with a tentative D call TRBD1 (6 bases). CDR3 length equals 15 residues. The ends were cut back, 3 bases at V and 7 bases at J, with 19 bases in the middle. Germline V lookup: CDR1 DFQATT, CDR2 SNEGSKA (reference sequence). CDR3: CSASGGGSLENEQFF. The CDR3, as DNA: TGCAGTGCTAGTGGGGGCGGGTCGCTGGAAAATGAGCAGTTCTTC.

The rearrangement links TRBV24-1 to TRBJ1-6; D is ambiguous. Germline V gene data show CDR1 as KGHDR and CDR2 as SFDVKD. The CDR3 is 18 amino acids. V lost 0 bases and J lost 8, with 19 bases in between. DNA of the CDR3: TGTGCCACCAGTGATTTGCAGCTAGGGAGTATTCCAGATTCACCCCTCCACTTT. This codes for CATSDLQLGSIPDSPLHF.

This clone was picked up one time. The genes are TRBV15 and TRBJ1-1; D uncertain. This CDR3 has 12 amino acids. Germline V gene data show CDR1 as LNHNV and CDR2 as YYDKDF (reference sequence). The V end was cut by 4 bases, the J end by 9 bases, with 12 bases between. The CDR3 reads CATSKDHRQAFF. CDR3 bases: TGTGCCACCAGCAAGGACCACCGTCAAGCTTTCTTT.

The chain uses TRBV28 and TRBJ2-7; 7 bases are shared with TRBD2. CDR3 length equals 14 residues. Trimming at V came to 10 bases and at J to 0 bases, leaving 9 bases not matched to a gene. Germline V gene data show CDR1 as MDHEN and CDR2 as SYDVKM. The CDR3: CATPREGTSYEQYF. For the CDR3, the DNA is TGTGCCACCCCCAGGGAGGGAACCTCCTACGAGCAGTACTTC.

In this sample, this clone turned up a few times. The chain combines TRBV6-4 with TRBJ2-1, with D perhaps given as TRBD1 or TRBD2 (6 bases each). The CDR3 spans 13 residues. V was clipped by 5 bases and J by 7 bases, with 12 bases between them. The germline V gene has CDR1 MRHNA and CDR2 SNTAGT. The CDR3 here is CASSKEGGNEQFF. In DNA form, the CDR3 reads TGTGCCAGCAGTAAGGAGGGGGGTAATGAGCAGTTCTTC.

This rearrangement joins TRBV5-1 to TRBJ2-1; 11 bases fit TRBD2. The CDR3 length is 15 residues. In germline, CDR1 is SGHRS, CDR2 YFSETQ. The V and J ends lost 5 bases and 10 bases, in that order; junction bases with no gene match: 11. CDR3 amino acids: CASRVAGGATGEQFF. CDR3 in DNA: TGCGCCAGCAGGGTAGCGGGAGGGGCCACAGGGGAGCAGTTCTTC. Full variable domain (rest looked up from reference TRBV5-1 and TRBJ2-1): KAGVTQTPRYLIKTRGQQVTLSCSPISGHRSVSWYQQTPGQGLQFLFEYFSETQRNKGNFPGRFSGRQFSNSRSEMNVSTLELGDSALYLCASRVAGGATGEQFFGPGTRLTVL.

The chain recombines TRBV7-6 with TRBJ2-1, with D possibly TRBD1 on 5 matching bases. The germline V gene encodes CDR1 SGHVS and CDR2 FNYEAQ. CDR3 length: 14 amino acids. V was cut by 3 bases and J by 9 bases, with 15 bases left in between. The DNA for the CDR3 is TGTGCCAGCAGCTTTGCAGGGATTGAAAGTGAGCAGTTCTTC. Translated, it gives CASSFAGIESEQFF.

The chain recombines TRBV29-1 with TRBJ1-4; TRBD1 agrees at 12 bases. Germline values: CDR1 SQVTM, CDR2 ANQGSEA. This CDR3 is built from 16 residues. Trimming at V came to 0 bases and at J to 8 bases, leaving 7 bases not matched to a gene. The CDR3 region has the DNA TGCAGCGTTGAAGATGGGGACAGGGGGCGACGGGAAAAACTGTTTTTT. Translated, it gives CSVEDGDRGRREKLFF.

The V gene is TRBV7-2, the J gene TRBJ2-1; 8 bases match TRBD2. V shed 5 bases and J 4 bases; nucleotides not matched to a gene: 4. The germline V gene has CDR1 SGHTA and CDR2 FQGNSA. The CDR3 totals 14 residues. The chain's CDR3 is CASSKLAEYNEQFF. The CDR3 DNA sequence: TGTGCCAGCAGCAAACTAGCGGAGTACAATGAGCAGTTCTTC.

The V call is TRBV4-1, the J call TRBJ1-2; no clear D. This CDR3 comprises 15 residues. The germline V gene encodes CDR1 MGHRA and CDR2 YSYEKL. V dropped 1 base and J dropped 0 bases, with 9 bases sitting between them. The CDR3 nucleotides are TGCGCCAGCAGCCAAGTGGAGACCACTAACTATGGCTACACCTTC. Translation gives CASSQVETTNYGYTF.

The J gene is TRBJ2-3, the V gene TRBV24-1; 14 bases map to TRBD2. V was clipped by 3 bases and J by 14 bases; unmatched bases: 6. Germline CDR1 is KGHDR and CDR2 is SFDVKD. The CDR3 has 14 residues. The CDR3 is CATSDPTSGGAGYF. In DNA form, the CDR3 reads TGTGCCACCAGTGATCCGACTAGCGGGGGGGCGGGGTATTTT.

The chain is built from TRBV28 and TRBJ2-5; no clear D. CDR3 length: 16 amino acids. With 3 bases removed from V and 2 bases from J, the gap between germline ends came to 16 bases. Germline V CDR1 and CDR2: MDHEN, SYDVKM. The CDR3: CASSLEVLGVQETQYF. The CDR3 DNA reads TGTGCCAGCAGTTTGGAAGTCCTCGGCGTACAAGAGACCCAGTACTTC.

This chain links TRBV12-5 with TRBJ2-7; 7 bases are shared with TRBD1. The V gene's germline CDR1 is LGHNT and CDR2 FRNRAP. This CDR3 is 13 amino acids long. With V trimmed by 6 bases and J by 6 bases, 8 bases remained unmatched. The CDR3 spells CASGSRDSSEQYF. For the CDR3, the DNA is TGTGCTAGTGGCTCCCGGGACAGTTCCGAGCAGTACTTC.

This chain joins TRBV15 and TRBJ2-2; D may be TRBD2 (6 bases). CDR1 is LNHNV and CDR2 is YYDKDF in the germline V gene (reference sequence). The CDR3 length is 16 residues. With 0 bases removed from V and 5 bases from J, the gap between germline ends came to 13 bases. The CDR3 region has the DNA TGTGCCACCAGCAGAGACCGGGAGTATGGGACCGGGGAGCTGTTTTTT. This sequence encodes CATSRDREYGTGELFF.

V and J are TRBV29-1 and TRBJ2-1; 12 bases match TRBD2. The CDR3 loop spans 14 amino acids. Germline V gene data show CDR1 as SQVTM and CDR2 as ANQGSEA. The J segment lost 7 bases and the V segment lost 6 bases, leaving 7 bases of the junction unmatched. The CDR3 DNA follows: TGCAGCGTCCGGGGGGGACTAGCGGGTAATGAGCAGTTCTTC. Its translation: CSVRGGLAGNEQFF.

V gene TRBV18 combines with J gene TRBJ2-1; D possibly uses TRBD1 or TRBD2 (5 bases each). CDR3 length equals 15 residues. V lost 3 bases to trimming and J lost 6 bases, with 15 bases between them. Germline CDR1 KGHSH, CDR2 LQKENI. The CDR3 DNA reads TGTGCCAGCTCACCGTCCGGGACCCACCGCAATGAGCAGTTCTTC. Residues: CASSPSGTHRNEQFF.